Following are 11 T cell receptor beta chains from one sample sequenced in a study of vaccination and CD4 T cells after COVID-19. The antigens for these receptors are not known. Indicated time point: late sampling 161 to 241 days after vaccination in a few convalescent patients. This sample's treatment: roughly 10-day PBMC culture with coronavirus spike peptide pools or control peptides (ViraFEST assay). With the Oncomine TCR Beta short-read assay, DNA from cultured CD4+ T cells was sequenced. TCRdb re-analysed the PCR reads in MiXCR, keeping a single row per CDR3 protein. Among more than 15,000 distinct CDR3 sequences, more than 45% were seen once, and the ten largest hold roughly 20%. The starting material was CD4+ T cells from blood, cultured in vitro, obtained about 7 months after SARS-CoV-2 vaccination. The receptor set was obtained from a human donor who had recovered from COVID-19.

The chain uses TRBV6-5 and TRBJ2-1; unclear D gene. The CDR3 sequence is 16 residues long. The germline CDR1 and CDR2 sequences are MNHEY and SVGAGI. Trimming pared 2 bases from V and 4 bases from J, leaving 15 bases between. The CDR3 coding sequence is TGTGCCAGCAGTTACGATCGCGGTGATGGGTACAATGAGCAGTTCTTC. This gives the protein CASSYDRGDGYNEQFF.

This clonotype showed up just a few times. V usage is TRBV20-1 and J usage is TRBJ1-6; TRBD1 might be the D (6 bases). CDR1 and CDR2 from the germline V gene are DFQATT and SNEGSKA (reference sequence). The ends were cut back, 2 bases at V and 4 bases at J, with 15 bases in the middle. The CDR3 extends over 16 amino acids. The CDR3 DNA follows: TGCAGTGCTAGACCTACAGGGCGAGATTATAATTCACCCCTCCACTTT. Its protein is CSARPTGRDYNSPLHF.

In its sample, this clonotype ranks as medium-sized. The chain carries TRBV6-1 and TRBJ1-2, with D possibly TRBD1 on 5 matching bases. The CDR3 is 14 amino acids. Trimming pared 7 bases from V and 3 bases from J, leaving 15 bases between. The germline CDR1 and CDR2 sequences are MNHNS and SASEGT. CDR3 in amino acids: CASTAGGVYYGYTF. The CDR3 DNA follows: TGTGCCAGCACCGCCGGGGGAGTGTACTATGGCTACACCTTC.

This chain links TRBV20-1 with TRBJ2-3; D is perhaps TRBD1 or TRBD2 (6 bases each). V was cut by 2 bases and J by 6 bases, with 21 bases left in between. This CDR3 spans 16 amino acids. Germline V gives CDR1 DFQATT, CDR2 SNEGSKA (reference sequence). The CDR3 is CSARNPARGTQDTQYF. The CDR3 DNA reads TGCAGTGCTAGAAACCCCGCGAGGGGGACTCAGGATACGCAGTATTTT.

This rearrangement joins TRBV27 to TRBJ2-1; TRBD2 is a possible D gene (6 bases). CDR1 is MNHEY and CDR2 is SMNVEV in the germline V gene (reference sequence). The length of the CDR3 is 15 residues. The ends were cut back, 3 bases at V and 2 bases at J, with 11 bases in the middle. The CDR3 is CASSFWRDPYNEQFF. The CDR3 nucleotides are TGTGCCAGCAGTTTCTGGCGGGACCCCTACAATGAGCAGTTCTTC.

This chain joins TRBV6-1 and TRBJ1-2; 9 bases agree with TRBD1. Germline values: CDR1 MNHNS, CDR2 SASEGT. The J segment lost 4 bases and the V segment lost 6 bases, leaving 3 bases of the junction unmatched. The CDR3 contains 13 residues. CDR3: CASSQGQGYGYTF. DNA for the CDR3: TGTGCCAGCAGCCAGGGACAGGGCTATGGCTACACCTTC.

This clonotype showed up just a few times. The rearrangement joins TRBV20-1 to TRBJ2-5, with 7 bases matching TRBD2. The V segment lost 2 bases and the J segment 2 bases; nucleotides outside the gene matches: 8. Germline CDR1 reads DFQATT; CDR2 reads SNEGSKA (reference sequence). CDR3 length equals 15 residues. CDR3 amino acids: CSARLFGGLQETQYF. The CDR3 DNA is TGCAGTGCTAGATTATTCGGGGGGTTGCAAGAGACCCAGTACTTC.

The V call is TRBV6-2 or TRBV6-3, the J call TRBJ2-3; 11 bases match TRBD2. The germline gives CDR1 MNHEY, CDR2 SVGEGT. Germline trimming cut 7 bases from V and 4 bases from J; bases unmatched to any gene: 13. The CDR3 is 17 amino acids. The DNA of the CDR3 is TGTGCCAGCACCGGCCCTGAGTTAGCGGGAGGGCCAGATACGCAGTATTTT. Translated: CASTGPELAGGPDTQYF.

The chain employs TRBV5-4 and TRBJ2-1; no clear D. Trimming pared 0 bases from V and 6 bases from J, leaving 7 bases between. Looked up from germline, CDR1 is SGHNT and CDR2 is YYREEE (reference sequence). The CDR3 loop spans 13 amino acids. The CDR3: CASSLAPPNEQFF. The DNA for the CDR3 is TGTGCCAGCAGCTTGGCCCCCCCCAATGAGCAGTTCTTC.

This clonotype came up once. The chain couples TRBV20-1 to TRBJ2-3; D is uncertain. The germline V gene has CDR1 DFQATT and CDR2 SNEGSKA (reference sequence). The V end was cut by 5 bases, the J end by 0 bases, with 6 bases between. The CDR3 consists of 12 residues. The CDR3 protein is CSALSSTDTQYF. DNA of the CDR3: TGCAGTGCTCTATCTAGCACAGATACGCAGTATTTT.

This chain connects TRBV10-3 to TRBJ2-1; 7 bases are shared with TRBD2. V dropped 6 bases and J dropped 8; count of bases not matched to a gene: 7. The V gene's germline CDR1 is ENHRY and CDR2 SYGVKD. The CDR3 extends over 13 amino acids. DNA for the CDR3: TGTGCCATCAGGCGCGGGAGCGGGGATGAGCAGTTCTTC. It encodes CAIRRGSGDEQFF.